These 21 T cell receptor beta chains came from one sample sequenced in a study of blood T cell repertoires in COVID-19. Using immunoSEQ multiplex PCR, the repertoire was profiled, and TCRdb retains in-frame clones only, with some absent. Of a few hundred thousand clones in the sample, roughly 89% were seen once. The source material was peripheral blood. Every receptor here comes from a man aged 55-75 years who had recovered from COVID-19.

J is TRBJ2-7 and V is TRBV15; D possibly corresponds to TRBD2 (6 bases). The CDR3 consists of 13 residues. Germline V gene sequence: CDR1 LNHNV, CDR2 YYDKDF (reference sequence). V lost 5 bases, J lost 4 bases, and 12 bases lay in between. The CDR3 bases are TGTGCCACCAGCGACGGGACTCAATACGAGCAGTACTTC. Protein: CATSDGTQYEQYF.

The chain carries TRBV27 and TRBJ1-3; no clear D. From germline, CDR1 is MNHEY and CDR2 SMNVEV (reference sequence). The CDR3 covers 14 residues. V lost 6 bases and J lost 5, with 14 bases in between. The DNA of the CDR3 is TGTGCCAGCAGACCGGGAGATTATAGAAACACCATATATTTT. This sequence encodes CASRPGDYRNTIYF.

The chain combines TRBV10-3 with TRBJ1-6; the D gene is possibly TRBD1 (6 bases). Trimming removed 6 bases at V and 10 bases at J, with 10 bases between. The CDR3 has 12 amino acids. The V gene's germline CDR1 is ENHRY and CDR2 SYGVKD. The DNA of the CDR3 is TGTGCCATCAGAGCAGGGGACTCACCCCTCCACTTT. Protein product: CAIRAGDSPLHF.

Concerning this clone itself: In the same sample, other DNA sequences code for this CDR3. J is TRBJ1-1 and V is TRBV5-1; D is perhaps TRBD1 (6 bases). V lost 0 bases to trimming and J lost 4 bases, with 10 bases between them. Germline loops: CDR1 SGHRS, CDR2 YFSETQ. This CDR3 is built from 14 residues. The CDR3 reads CASSLDRVGTEAFF. Here the CDR3 DNA reads TGCGCCAGCAGCTTGGACAGGGTAGGCACTGAAGCTTTCTTT.

This chain uses TRBV11-2 with TRBJ1-6; D not resolved. Germline V gene data show CDR1 as SGHAT and CDR2 as FQNNGV. The CDR3 has 14 residues. Trimming cost V 3 bases and J 6 bases, with 9 bases left between them. This CDR3 is CASSFGGPNSPLHF. CDR3 bases: TGTGCCAGCAGCTTTGGAGGCCCTAATTCACCCCTCCACTTT.

The chain has TRBV5-1 and TRBJ2-1; TRBD1 matches at 8 bases. The trim removed 4 bases at V and 9 bases at J, leaving 6 bases unmatched. CDR1 SGHRS and CDR2 YFSETQ come from the germline V gene. The CDR3 is made up of 13 amino acids. The CDR3 nucleotides are TGCGCCAGCAGCGACTCAGGGGGCACTGAGCAGTTCTTC. Translated, it gives CASSDSGGTEQFF.

V gene TRBV27 combines with J gene TRBJ2-4; 11 bases fit TRBD2. CDR3 length: 16 amino acids. Unmatched junction bases numbered 10, after V lost 7 bases and J lost 5 bases. Per the germline V gene, CDR1 is MNHEY and CDR2 is SMNVEV (reference sequence). CDR3 residues: CASIPRLAGPENIQYF. The CDR3 DNA sequence: TGTGCCAGCATACCTCGACTAGCGGGGCCCGAAAACATTCAGTACTTC.

The CDR3 DNA reads as TGTGCCAGCATAAGAGGGGGGAACACTGAAGCTTTCTTT. Translated, it gives CASIRGGNTEAFF. V is TRBV28 and J is TRBJ1-1, with a weak D call TRBD1 (6 bases). V lost 7 bases and J 1 base, leaving 10 bases between the germline ends. The germline V gene has CDR1 MDHEN and CDR2 SYDVKM. The CDR3 extends over 13 amino acids.

V usage is TRBV27 and J usage is TRBJ2-1; 13 positions agree with TRBD2. Germline-derived CDR1 and CDR2 are MNHEY and SMNVEV (reference sequence). V lost 7 bases, J lost 8 bases, and 14 bases stayed unmatched. CDR3 length: 17 amino acids. The DNA for the CDR3 is TGTGCCAGCATTCCATTTTGGACTAGCGGGAGTTGGGATGAGCAGTTCTTC. Its protein product is CASIPFWTSGSWDEQFF.

The genes are TRBV4-1 and TRBJ1-2, with unresolved D. With 1 base removed from V and 2 bases from J, the gap between germline ends came to 8 bases. CDR1 and CDR2 (germline): MGHRA, YSYEKL. CDR3 length equals 14 residues. The CDR3 DNA follows: TGCGCCAGCAGCCAAGGTCAGGCCAACTATGGCTACACCTTC. Translating gives CASSQGQANYGYTF.

The rearrangement links TRBV28 to TRBJ2-7, with 7 nucleotides matching TRBD2. Germline V lookup: CDR1 MDHEN, CDR2 SYDVKM. There are 14 residues in the CDR3. The trim removed 2 bases at V and 2 bases at J, leaving 3 bases unmatched. CDR3 sequence (DNA): TGTGCCAGCAGTTTACCCGGACTAGCCTACGAGCAGTACTTC. Translation: CASSLPGLAYEQYF.

J is TRBJ2-3 and V is TRBV4-1; 9 bases are shared with TRBD2. CDR3 length: 16 amino acids. V trimming: 0 bases; J trimming: 6 bases; junction bases outside the gene matches: 7. Germline V CDR1 and CDR2: MGHRA, YSYEKL. CDR3 residues: CASSQDLAGVADTQYF. The CDR3 nucleotides read TGCGCCAGCAGCCAAGATTTAGCGGGAGTAGCGGATACGCAGTATTTT.

The V call is TRBV5-1, the J call TRBJ2-7; 11 bases map to TRBD2. Germline CDR1 is SGHRS and CDR2 is YFSETQ. This CDR3 is 14 amino acids long. Unmatched junction bases numbered 3, after V lost 2 bases and J lost 5 bases. The CDR3 DNA sequence: TGCGCCAGCAGCTTTAGCGGGGGGGCGGACGAGCAGTACTTC. As protein: CASSFSGGADEQYF.

The rearrangement joins TRBV10-3 to TRBJ1-4; D unresolved. Germline V gives CDR1 ENHRY, CDR2 SYGVKD. Trimming cost V 0 bases and J 7 bases, with 12 bases left between them. This CDR3 has 15 residues. The CDR3 reads CAISESATRSEKLFF. CDR3 coding DNA: TGTGCCATCAGTGAGTCTGCAACCCGGAGTGAAAAACTGTTTTTT.

V usage is TRBV19 and J usage is TRBJ1-5; TRBD1 aligns across 7 bases. V trimming: 7 bases; J trimming: 2 bases; junction bases outside the gene matches: 17. The V gene's germline CDR1 is LNHDA and CDR2 SQIVND (reference sequence). The CDR3 is made up of 18 amino acids. The CDR3, as DNA: TGTGCCAGTACCCAGGGAGTAGGGGGCGCGGATGGCAATCAGCCCCAGCATTTT. This encodes CASTQGVGGADGNQPQHF.

The chain joins TRBV3-1 (or the pseudogene TRBV3-2) to TRBJ1-2; D is possibly TRBD1 (6 bases). From germline, CDR1 is LGHDT and CDR2 YNNKEL (reference sequence). This CDR3 is 13 amino acids long. Trimming pared 8 bases from V and 5 bases from J, leaving 15 bases between. The CDR3 loop is CASQQGLGYGYTF. In DNA form, the CDR3 reads TGTGCCAGCCAACAGGGTCTAGGGTATGGCTACACCTTC.

The V call is TRBV5-1, the J call TRBJ1-1; possible D gene TRBD1, 6 bases. Looked up from germline, CDR1 is SGHRS and CDR2 is YFSETQ. The CDR3 consists of 16 residues. V was cut by 4 bases and J by 5 bases, with 21 bases left in between. CDR3 residues: CASSPPRESTGTEAFF. CDR3 nucleotides: TGCGCCAGCAGCCCACCCAGGGAGTCTACAGGGACTGAAGCTTTCTTT. Complete variable domain (other parts from reference TRBV5-1 and TRBJ1-1): KAGVTQTPRYLIKTRGQQVTLSCSPISGHRSVSWYQQTPGQGLQFLFEYFSETQRNKGNFPGRFSGRQFSNSRSEMNVSTLELGDSALYLCASSPPRESTGTEAFFGQGTRLTVV.

This chain joins TRBV15 and TRBJ1-4, with 9 bases that match TRBD1. The CDR3 is made up of 16 amino acids. Germline CDR1 is LNHNV and CDR2 is YYDKDF (reference sequence). The V gene end was trimmed by 5 bases and the J gene end by 8 bases; junction bases not matched to a gene: 12. CDR3 loop: CATSGSPGQGREKLFF. DNA of the CDR3: TGTGCCACCAGCGGCTCCCCGGGACAGGGAAGAGAAAAACTGTTTTTT.

V gene TRBV2 combines with J gene TRBJ2-2; weak D call: TRBD1 (6 bases). With 8 bases removed from V and 2 bases from J, the gap between germline ends came to 9 bases. The CDR3 spans 13 residues. Germline-derived CDR1 and CDR2 are SNHLY and FYNNEI. CDR3 sequence: CASGGRNTGELFF. CDR3 DNA sequence: TGTGCCAGCGGGGGCAGAAACACCGGGGAGCTGTTTTTT.

The V call is TRBV9, the J call TRBJ1-3, with 7 bases aligning to TRBD1. In germline, CDR1 is SGDLS, CDR2 YYNGEE. J lost 0 bases, V lost 0 bases, and 0 bases had no gene match. This CDR3 has 15 residues. CDR3 in DNA: TGTGCCAGCAGCGTAGGACAGGGCTCTGGAAACACCATATATTTT. This sequence encodes CASSVGQGSGNTIYF.

The sample holds one count of this clone. This rearrangement joins TRBV4-3 to TRBJ1-4, with D perhaps TRBD1 (6 bases). Germline-derived CDR1 and CDR2 are LGHNA and YSLEER. The CDR3 is 16 amino acids. The V and J ends lost 0 bases and 10 bases respectively, with 18 bases between them. The CDR3 is CASSQEGAGKGGKLFF. DNA for the CDR3: TGCGCCAGCAGCCAAGAAGGGGCAGGGAAAGGGGGAAAACTGTTTTTT.